Presented here are 5 T cell receptor beta chains from one specimen sequenced in a study of regulatory T cells in long-lasting Graves disease. In building TCR beta libraries, iRepertoire HTBI primers were used together with Arm-PCR of CDR3 regions. TCRdb redid the calling of the multiplex PCR reads with MiXCR, one entry per CDR3 protein. The sample lists roughly 450,000 distinct CDR3 sequences; about 25% were seen once. Documented time point: persistent/refractory GD, antithyroid drugs over 5 years with positive TRAb. Making the TCR library involved RNA that had been extracted from PBMCs. The material was peripheral blood mononuclear cells (PBMCs), obtained when the disease was refractory, from a patient treated with antithyroid drugs. These receptor sequences come from a female donor with Graves disease.

This clonotype was counted at least ten times. The rearrangement uses TRBV2 and TRBJ2-7; 9 bases agree with TRBD2. The CDR3 extends over 16 amino acids. CDR1 is SNHLY, CDR2 FYNNEI, per germline. The trim removed 0 bases at V and 5 bases at J, leaving 8 bases unmatched. CDR3 sequence reads: CASSEALREGLNEQYF. The CDR3 coding sequence is TGTGCCAGCAGTGAAGCTTTGCGGGAGGGCCTCAACGAGCAGTACTTC.

DNA of the CDR3: TGTGCCAGCAGCCCCGTCCTTGGGAAGAACACTGAAGCTTTCTTT. It is translated as CASSPVLGKNTEAFF. The chain has TRBV7-3 and TRBJ1-1; D remains unclear. V was pared by 5 bases and J by 1 base, with 14 bases between. Germline lookup yields CDR1 SGHTA and CDR2 FQGTGA. The CDR3 runs 15 residues.

This clonotype was counted ten times or more. This chain uses TRBV29-1 with TRBJ2-7; 8 nucleotides line up with TRBD2. CDR1 is SQVTM and CDR2 is ANQGSEA in the germline V gene. The CDR3 is made up of 12 amino acids. V shed 5 bases, J shed 3 bases, and the junction held 3 bases outside the gene matches. The CDR3 region has the DNA TGCAGCGTTATAAGCGGGGGCTACGAGCAGTACTTC. Amino acids: CSVISGGYEQYF.

The chain links TRBV2 to TRBJ2-2, with TRBD2 matching over 8 bases. V gave up 6 bases and J gave up 1 base; unmatched junction bases: 7. This CDR3 region has 16 residues. Germline loops: CDR1 SNHLY, CDR2 FYNNEI. The CDR3 coding sequence is TGTGCCAGCAGGCCCGGAAGCGGGAGGAACACCGGGGAGCTGTTTTTT. This gives the protein CASRPGSGRNTGELFF.

This chain uses TRBV19 with TRBJ1-5; weak D call: TRBD1 (5 bases). This CDR3 region has 13 residues. CDR1 and CDR2 (germline): LNHDA, SQIVND (reference sequence). Trimming removed 5 bases from V and 6 bases from J, with 11 bases in between. The CDR3 region is CASSGDGGQPQHF. Written as DNA, the CDR3 is TGTGCCAGTAGTGGGGACGGAGGTCAGCCCCAGCATTTT.